This T cell receptor (beta chain) was sequenced for a study of blood T cell repertoires in COVID-19. In the study overall: Acute and convalescent COVID-19 samples came from the United States, Italy and Spain. PBMCs, B-cell-depleted T cells, or T cells were the source of the cDNA or gDNA that made up the material.

As processed by the authors: It was from reference gene primer amplification that nucleated cell counts were estimated. Libraries were prepared by immunoSEQ multiplex PCR; TCRdb keeps only in-frame clonotypes and omits some of them. The D gene and trimming were derived from the DNA, and the V and J assignments and clone size from that table. The table shows more than 200,000 clones, with 80% to 90% occurring only once. CDR1 is SGHRS and CDR2 is YFSETQ in the germline V gene. This CDR3 has 11 amino acids. V gave up 3 bases and J gave up 4 bases, with 3 bases separating them. This clonotype was obtained from a woman aged 40 to 50 who had recovered from COVID-19. The V gene is TRBV5-1, the J gene TRBJ2-3, with D unclear. Material for sequencing was peripheral blood. CDR3 in DNA: TGCGCCAGCAGCTCGGCAGATACGCAGTATTTT. It specifies CASSSADTQYF. Full variable domain (remainder filled in from reference TRBV5-1 and TRBJ2-3): KAGVTQTPRYLIKTRGQQVTLSCSPISGHRSVSWYQQTPGQGLQFLFEYFSETQRNKGNFPGRFSGRQFSNSRSEMNVSTLELGDSALYLCASSSADTQYFGPGTRLTVL.